The 21 T cell receptor beta chains in this list originate from one sample, sequenced in a study of graft-versus-host responses after intestinal transplantation. Sequencing was performed with immunoSEQ multiplex PCR; in TCRdb, only in-frame clones are kept and a portion is missing. The sample lists approximately 110,000 clones; more than 85% were seen once. For these receptors, no antigen is known. This specimen consisted of unstimulated CD8+ T cells sorted from spleen or lymph node cells, obtained before transplant. The source of these receptors is a human donor who was the organ donor for an intestinal transplant.

This rearrangement joins TRBV7-2 to TRBJ1-3; D is uncertain. This CDR3 comprises 14 residues. From germline, CDR1 is SGHTA and CDR2 FQGNSA. V gave up 1 base and J gave up 0 bases, with 4 bases separating them. The CDR3 sequence: CASSLGHSGNTIYF. CDR3 in DNA: TGTGCCAGCAGCTTAGGACACTCTGGAAACACCATATATTTT.

The rearrangement joins TRBV9 to TRBJ2-1; D is unresolved. The germline V gene has CDR1 SGDLS and CDR2 YYNGEE. CDR3 length equals 12 residues. V shed 0 bases and J shed 8 bases, with 6 bases lying between them. The CDR3 here is CASSVGEDEQFF. As DNA, the CDR3 is TGTGCCAGCAGCGTAGGAGAGGATGAGCAGTTCTTC.

Note on this clone: Relative to the germline gene, one junction end is altered; a read error may explain this. In the same sample, other DNA sequences code for this CDR3. V usage is TRBV4-1 and J usage is TRBJ2-7; TRBD2 might be the D (5 bases). The CDR3 sequence is 14 residues long. Per germline, CDR1 MGHRA and CDR2 YSYEKL. The DNA of the CDR3 is TGTGCCAGCAGCCAAGACCCGGGATCCTACGAGCAGTACTTC. The encoded protein is CASSQDPGSYEQYF.

The chain recombines TRBV28 with TRBJ1-4; no reliable D call. CDR1 and CDR2 from the germline V gene are MDHEN and SYDVKM. Trimming took 4 bases from V and 6 from J, leaving 15 bases between them. This CDR3 comprises 15 residues. The CDR3 spells CASSWHFKQDEKLFF. CDR3 nucleotide sequence: TGTGCCAGCAGTTGGCACTTCAAGCAGGATGAAAAACTGTTTTTT.

V gene TRBV4-3 combines with J gene TRBJ2-1; the D gene is possibly TRBD2 (5 bases). Trimming left V 0 bases short and J 8 bases short, with 8 bases between. CDR3 size: 13 residues. In germline, CDR1 is LGHNA, CDR2 YSLEER. This CDR3 reads CASSQDPGYEQFF. The CDR3 DNA reads as TGCGCCAGCAGCCAAGATCCGGGATATGAGCAGTTCTTC.

The chain has TRBV13 and TRBJ2-7; D ambiguous. The CDR3 spans 14 residues. V dropped 4 bases and J dropped 2 bases, with 12 bases sitting between them. CDR1 PRHDT and CDR2 FYEKMQ come from the germline V gene (reference sequence). The CDR3 protein is CASSSETRPYEQYF. The CDR3 DNA follows: TGTGCCAGCAGCTCAGAGACACGGCCCTACGAGCAGTACTTC.

The gene calls are TRBV30 and TRBJ1-1; possible D gene TRBD1, 5 bases. V dropped 5 bases and J dropped 4 bases, with 11 bases sitting between them. The CDR3 has 12 amino acids. Germline assignment: CDR1 GTSNPN and CDR2 SVGIG (reference sequence). This chain's CDR3 is CAWGDPGTEAFF. CDR3 bases: TGTGCCTGGGGGGACCCTGGCACTGAAGCTTTCTTT. Full variable domain (remainder filled in from reference TRBV30 and TRBJ1-1): SQTIHQWPATLVQPVGSPLSLECTVEGTSNPNLYWYRQAAGRGLQLLFYSVGIGQISSEVPQNLSASRPQDRQFILSSKKLLLSDSGFYLCAWGDPGTEAFFGQGTRLTVV.

The chain employs TRBV9 and TRBJ2-5; unclear D gene. Looked up from germline, CDR1 is SGDLS and CDR2 is YYNGEE. CDR3 length equals 15 residues. Deletions cut 3 bases from V and 2 bases from J, with 14 bases between. CDR3: CASSAEPGRQETQYF. DNA of the CDR3: TGTGCCAGCAGCGCTGAGCCTGGACGGCAAGAGACCCAGTACTTC.

The chain is built from TRBV30 and TRBJ1-1; tentative D call: TRBD1 (5 bases). This CDR3 has 13 residues. The V end lost 8 bases, the J end lost 0 bases, and 13 bases lay between the germline ends. Per germline, CDR1 GTSNPN and CDR2 SVGIG (reference sequence). The CDR3 DNA reads as TGTGCCATCACGGGGCACTTGAACACTGAAGCTTTCTTT. Translation: CAITGHLNTEAFF.

The chain employs TRBV29-1 and TRBJ2-2; TRBD2 aligns across 8 bases. Germline V lookup: CDR1 SQVTM, CDR2 ANQGSEA. The length of the CDR3 is 14 residues. V shed 5 bases and J 4 bases; nucleotides not matched to a gene: 6. CDR3 DNA sequence: TGCAGCGTTCTGTACGGGGGGGCCACCGGGGAGCTGTTTTTT. This gives the protein CSVLYGGATGELFF.

This clone was counted a single time. The chain combines TRBV7-2 with TRBJ2-1, with 14 bases fitting TRBD2. This CDR3 comprises 15 residues. The junction had 5 bases not matched to a gene; V was cut back by 5 bases and J by 8 bases. The V gene's germline CDR1 is SGHTA and CDR2 FQGNSA. The CDR3 DNA is TGTGCCAGCAGCATGACTAGCGGGAGGGGGGATGAGCAGTTCTTC. It codes for CASSMTSGRGDEQFF.

The V and J genes are TRBV2 and TRBJ2-1, with TRBD2 matching 8 bases. Losses at the gene ends were 1 base for V and 12 bases for J; bases not matched to a gene: 11. This CDR3 region has 15 residues. Looked up from germline, CDR1 is SNHLY and CDR2 is FYNNEI. The CDR3 sequence: CASSEEFRGGNRQFF. Written as DNA, the CDR3 is TGTGCCAGCAGTGAAGAGTTCCGGGGGGGTAATCGGCAGTTCTTC. Using reference TRBV2 and TRBJ2-1 for the parts outside the CDR3, the full variable domain is EPEVTQTPSHQVTQMGQEVILRCVPISNHLYFYWYRQILGQKVEFLVSFYNNEISEKSEIFDDQFSVERPDGSNFTLKIRSTKLEDSAMYFCASSEEFRGGNRQFFGPGTRLTVL.

This chain uses TRBV7-2 with TRBJ2-7; 13 nucleotides align to TRBD2. The CDR3 extends over 15 amino acids. The junction had 0 bases not matched to a gene; V was cut back by 1 base and J by 3 bases. Germline-derived CDR1 and CDR2 are SGHTA and FQGNSA. The CDR3 sequence: CASSLGTSGSYEQYF. The CDR3 coding sequence is TGTGCCAGCAGCTTAGGGACTAGCGGGAGCTACGAGCAGTACTTC. Variable domain in full (rest from reference TRBV7-2 and TRBJ2-7): GAGVSQSPSNKVTEKGKDVELRCDPISGHTALYWYRQSLGQGLEFLIYFQGNSAPDKSGLPSDRFSAERTGGSVSTLTIQRTQQEDSAVYLCASSLGTSGSYEQYFGPGTRLTVT.

This clone was seen a single time. The rearrangement links TRBV30 to TRBJ2-7; D is ambiguous. With 1 base removed from V and 5 bases from J, the gap between germline ends came to 6 bases. This CDR3 has 11 amino acids. Looked up from germline, CDR1 is GTSNPN and CDR2 is SVGIG (reference sequence). In DNA, the CDR3 is TGTGCCTGGAGTGATGGAAACGAGCAGTACTTC. This codes for CAWSDGNEQYF.

The V call is TRBV29-1, the J call TRBJ2-1; D not certain. Per the germline V gene, CDR1 is SQVTM and CDR2 is ANQGSEA. The CDR3 extends over 10 amino acids. Trimming pared 2 bases from V and 5 bases from J, leaving 1 base between. CDR3 protein: CSVEHNEQFF. Written as DNA, the CDR3 is TGCAGCGTTGAACACAATGAGCAGTTCTTC.

V usage is TRBV4-1 and J usage is TRBJ2-1; D ambiguous. The CDR3 sequence is 13 residues long. Trimming left V 5 bases short and J 8 bases short, with 13 bases between. In germline, CDR1 is MGHRA, CDR2 YSYEKL. Here the CDR3 reads CASSSWTSDEQFF. The DNA for the CDR3 is TGCGCCAGCAGCTCTTGGACCAGCGATGAGCAGTTCTTC.

The chain uses TRBV19 and TRBJ2-7; 10 bases fit TRBD2. The CDR3 extends over 15 amino acids. CDR1 is LNHDA and CDR2 is SQIVND in the germline V gene (reference sequence). V lost 5 bases, J lost 3 bases, and 7 bases stayed unmatched. CDR3 sequence (DNA): TGTGCCAGTAGTCCTAGCGGGAGCTTTATCTACGAGCAGTACTTC. Its translation is CASSPSGSFIYEQYF.

This rearrangement joins TRBV30 to TRBJ2-7; the match to TRBD2 covers 8 bases. Trimming took 2 bases from V and 1 from J; bases not matched to a gene: 4. The CDR3 length is 14 residues. Germline V CDR1 and CDR2: GTSNPN, SVGIG (reference sequence). Here the CDR3 reads CAWSSGGGSYEQYF. The CDR3 coding sequence is TGTGCCTGGAGTTCGGGGGGGGGATCCTACGAGCAGTACTTC.

V is TRBV6-4 and J is TRBJ2-1, with no clear D. The CDR3 extends over 11 amino acids. The V gene lost 3 bases and the J gene lost 15 bases, with 12 bases spanning the gap. Germline-derived CDR1 and CDR2 are MRHNA and SNTAGT. The CDR3 reads CASSESGWWFF. CDR3 in DNA: TGTGCCAGCAGTGAATCGGGTTGGTGGTTCTTC.

This CDR3 reads CAWSVGGGTYEQYF. In nucleotides, the CDR3 is TGTGCCTGGAGTGTAGGGGGTGGCACGTACGAGCAGTACTTC. The chain links TRBV30 to TRBJ2-7, with D possibly TRBD1 on 6 matching bases. Trimming pared 0 bases from V and 4 bases from J, leaving 13 bases between. This CDR3 has 14 amino acids. Looked up from germline, CDR1 is GTSNPN and CDR2 is SVGIG (reference sequence).

The chain is built from TRBV19 and TRBJ2-2; D remains unclear. Germline V gene data show CDR1 as LNHDA and CDR2 as SQIVND (reference sequence). This CDR3 is built from 15 residues. Trimming cost V 3 bases and J 0 bases, with 8 bases left between them. CDR3 bases: TGTGCCAGTAGTATGTGGCTAACGAACACCGGGGAGCTGTTTTTT. Protein product: CASSMWLTNTGELFF.